Sequencing of this T cell receptor (beta chain) was carried out in a study of T cell changes during pregnancy in multiple sclerosis. The CDR3 contains 13 residues. Germline V gene lookup returns CDR1 KGHSH and CDR2 LQKENI. Trimming left V 4 bases short and J 3 bases short, with 10 bases between. Generated by immunoSEQ multiplex PCR, the TCRdb table keeps only in-frame clones and is missing some. This sample carries 55,000 to 85,000 clones, 80% to 95% of them seen once, and the ten largest clones take around 2%. The sequence came from a female donor with multiple sclerosis, enrolled in a pregnancy study. The sample here was peripheral blood, taken in the second trimester of pregnancy. The rearrangement links TRBV18 to TRBJ2-7; D is perhaps TRBD1 (5 bases). CDR3 sequence reads: CASSRGQFYEQYF. In nucleotides, the CDR3 is TGTGCCAGCTCACGGGGCCAGTTCTACGAGCAGTACTTC.